The clone carrying this TCR beta chain appeared a single time. The ends lost 4 bases at V and 7 bases at J; junction bases unmatched: 16. The CDR3 contains 17 residues. Per germline, CDR1 MDHEN and CDR2 SYDVKM. Ages ranged from about 18 to 89 years, with residence in 24 US areas. The data belong to a study of blood T cell repertoires in COVID-19. Study as a whole: There were acute and convalescent COVID-19 samples, and they came from the United States, Italy and Spain. The analysed material was cDNA or gDNA that came from T cells, B-cell-depleted T cells, or PBMCs.

Per the original data handling: Nucleated cell counts were estimated from reference gene primer amplification. Using immunoSEQ multiplex PCR, the repertoire was profiled, and TCRdb retains in-frame clones only, with some absent. V, J and clone size are taken as reported in that table, and D and trimming were inferred from the DNA itself. The top ten hold 2.5% to 3% of the sample, which has hundreds of thousands of clones, over 85% seen once. The sequenced sample was PBMCs or T cells enriched from blood (not recorded which). This clonotype was obtained from a woman aged 50 to 60 who had been exposed to COVID-19. V gene TRBV28 combines with J gene TRBJ1-2; TRBD1 aligns across 9 bases. The CDR3 DNA reads TGTGCCAGCAGTTACCGGACAGGGGTGACGTTGATCGGTGGCTACACCTTC. Translation gives CASSYRTGVTLIGGYTF.